This TCR beta chain was recovered during a study of T cell responses to AZD1222 COVID-19 vaccine. Germline trimming cut 6 bases from V and 7 bases from J; bases unmatched to any gene: 3. The CDR3 has 13 residues. The V gene's germline CDR1 is MGHRA and CDR2 YSYEKL. Of note for this clone: Its cognate antigen is unknown.

Produced via immunoSEQ multiplex PCR; TCRdb's table is partial and in-frame only. The table records some 96,000 clones, approximately 89% of them present only once. Overall study findings and caveats: Clonal diversity may have been underestimated in mostly white British donors. There were vaccine-associated CD4 TCRs across spike, dominant at 160-218 and 743-854. Samples come after the peak T cell response, not at day 14.

The chain combines TRBV4-1 with TRBJ1-6; 7 nucleotides line up with TRBD1. The sequenced sample was peripheral blood, obtained on day 0 of MenACWY control vaccination. This clonotype was sampled from an adult in good health. In nucleotides, the CDR3 is TGCGCCAGCAGGACAGGGATAAATTCACCCCTCCACTTT. It encodes CASRTGINSPLHF.